The clone carrying this T cell receptor beta chain was seen only a few times. Its target is unknown. Clones were read by immunoSEQ multiplex PCR, and TCRdb kept only the in-frame ones, dropping some. The top ten clones hold 3.1% of a sample with over 45,000 clones, nearly 85% of them seen once. The sample belongs to a study of OX40 agonist ivuxolimab in advanced cancers. CDR1 SGHRS and CDR2 YFSETQ come from the germline V gene. This CDR3 comprises 15 residues. Deletions cut 0 bases from V and 6 bases from J, with 12 bases between. Study results and caveats: Among T cells, CD8+ cells averaged more expanded clones than CD4+ cells.

Sequenced here: CD4+ or CD8+ T cells sorted from blood, sampled in a trial of the OX40 agonist ivuxolimab. The sequence was obtained from an adult with an advanced solid tumor such as melanoma, head and neck, liver or kidney cancer. The chain links TRBV5-1 to TRBJ1-4; possibly TRBD1 for D (6 bases). This CDR3 reads CASSLDRAEYEKLFF. The CDR3 bases are TGCGCCAGCAGCTTGGACAGGGCGGAATATGAAAAACTGTTTTTT. Supplemented by reference TRBV5-1 and TRBJ1-4, the full variable domain reads KAGVTQTPRYLIKTRGQQVTLSCSPISGHRSVSWYQQTPGQGLQFLFEYFSETQRNKGNFPGRFSGRQFSNSRSEMNVSTLELGDSALYLCASSLDRAEYEKLFFGSGTQLSVL.